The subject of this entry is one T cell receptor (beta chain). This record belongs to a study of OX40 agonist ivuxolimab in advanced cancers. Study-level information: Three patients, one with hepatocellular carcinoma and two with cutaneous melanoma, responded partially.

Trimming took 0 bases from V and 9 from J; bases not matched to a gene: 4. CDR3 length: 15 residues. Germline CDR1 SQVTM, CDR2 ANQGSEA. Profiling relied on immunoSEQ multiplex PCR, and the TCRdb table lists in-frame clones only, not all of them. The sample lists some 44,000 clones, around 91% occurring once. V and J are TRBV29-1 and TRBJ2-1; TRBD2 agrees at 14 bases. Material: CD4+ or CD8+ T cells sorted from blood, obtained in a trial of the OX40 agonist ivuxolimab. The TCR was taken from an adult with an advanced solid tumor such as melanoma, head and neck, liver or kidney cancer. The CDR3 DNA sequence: TGCAGCGTTGAAGAAGGGACTAGCGGGGGTCTTGAGCAGTTCTTC. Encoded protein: CSVEEGTSGGLEQFF.